The T cell receptor (beta chain) under discussion was sequenced for a study of cytomegalovirus exposure and HLA in healthy donors. CDR1 and CDR2 from the germline V gene are SGHNT and YYREEE (reference sequence). The CDR3 is 14 residues long. V shed 4 bases and J 0 bases; nucleotides not matched to a gene: 2. Study-wide results and caveats: Among TCR beta chains, those listed as cytomegalovirus-associated numbered about 160. In an earlier analysis, in roughly 580 donors, most V segments appeared productive either ~87% or ~30% of the time.

60 Vbeta and 13 Jbeta primers were used in PCR. Original processing methods: Later, an analysis found 80 million or so unique TCR beta chains, and some 10 million of these were shared. Libraries were prepared by immunoSEQ multiplex PCR; TCRdb keeps only in-frame clonotypes and omits some of them. V, J and clone size are those of that table, while D and trimming were read from the DNA. The sample includes roughly 190,000 clones, approximately 80% of them seen just once. With respect to this clone: Its target is unknown.

The sample consisted of PBMCs. The V gene is TRBV5-4, the J gene TRBJ2-7, with 9 bases that match TRBD2. This sequence originates from a woman between 45 and 65 years old in good health and CMV-seronegative. CDR3 nucleotide sequence: TGTGCCAGCAGCCTTAGCGGGAGCTCCTACGAGCAGTACTTC. Its protein product is CASSLSGSSYEQYF.